This T cell receptor beta chain was identified during a study of regulatory T cells in long-lasting Graves disease. This clonotype was observed many times. J lost 3 bases, V lost 8 bases, and 4 bases had no gene match. CDR1 MDHEN and CDR2 SYDVKM come from the germline V gene. This CDR3 comprises 13 residues. With iRepertoire HTBI primers and Arm-PCR of CDR3 regions, TCR beta libraries were built. TCRdb fed the multiplex PCR reads into MiXCR, producing one record per CDR3 protein. The sample holds 600,000 to 800,000 distinct CDR3 sequences, about 30% seen once. Time point indicated: persistent/refractory GD, antithyroid drugs over 5 years with positive TRAb. The TCR library used RNA extracted from PBMCs.

The input for sequencing was peripheral blood mononuclear cells (PBMCs), taken when the disease was refractory, from a patient treated with antithyroid drugs. This chain joins TRBV28 and TRBJ1-2; TRBD1 matches at 9 bases. This TCR came from a female donor with Graves disease. The CDR3 region has the DNA TGTGCCAGCGGGGACAGGGCAGACTATGGCTACACCTTC. Translated, it gives CASGDRADYGYTF.